This TCR beta chain is drawn from a study of blood T cell repertoires in COVID-19. Study as a whole: COVID-19 samples, acute and convalescent, were from the United States, Italy and Spain.

V was cut by 3 bases and J by 0 bases, with 6 bases left in between. This CDR3 has 13 residues. The germline V gene encodes CDR1 SEHNR and CDR2 FQNEAQ (reference sequence). The table came from immunoSEQ multiplex PCR; TCRdb's copy has only in-frame clones and leaves some out. The data show about 68,000 clones, 70% to 90% seen once. The J gene is TRBJ2-7, the V gene TRBV7-9; D ambiguous. Material for sequencing was peripheral blood. This TCR was sampled from a man aged 25 to 40 with acute or convalescent COVID-19. The CDR3 loop is CASSFISSYEQYF. The CDR3 DNA is TGTGCCAGCAGCTTTATTAGCTCCTACGAGCAGTACTTC.